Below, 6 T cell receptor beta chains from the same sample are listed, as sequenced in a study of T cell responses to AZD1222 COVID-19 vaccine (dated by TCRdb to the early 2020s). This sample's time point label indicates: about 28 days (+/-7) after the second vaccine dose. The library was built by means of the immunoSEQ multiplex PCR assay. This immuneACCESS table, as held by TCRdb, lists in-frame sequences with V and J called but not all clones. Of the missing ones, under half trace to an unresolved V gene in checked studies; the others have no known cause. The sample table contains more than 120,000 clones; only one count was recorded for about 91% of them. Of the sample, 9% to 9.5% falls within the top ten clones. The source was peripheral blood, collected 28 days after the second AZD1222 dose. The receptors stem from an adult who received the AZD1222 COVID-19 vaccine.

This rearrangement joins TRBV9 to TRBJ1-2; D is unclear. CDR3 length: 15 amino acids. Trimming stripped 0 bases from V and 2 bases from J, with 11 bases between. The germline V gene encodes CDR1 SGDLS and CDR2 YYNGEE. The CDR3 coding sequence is TGTGCCAGCAGCGTAGGAGAGGCTGGGAACTATGGCTACACCTTC. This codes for CASSVGEAGNYGYTF.

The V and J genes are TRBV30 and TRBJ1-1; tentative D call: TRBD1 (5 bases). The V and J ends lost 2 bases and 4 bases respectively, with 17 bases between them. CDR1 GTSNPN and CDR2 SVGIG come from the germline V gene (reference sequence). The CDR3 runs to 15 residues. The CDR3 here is CAWSRLGPARTEAFF. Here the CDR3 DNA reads TGTGCCTGGAGTAGGTTGGGGCCCGCGCGCACTGAAGCTTTCTTT.

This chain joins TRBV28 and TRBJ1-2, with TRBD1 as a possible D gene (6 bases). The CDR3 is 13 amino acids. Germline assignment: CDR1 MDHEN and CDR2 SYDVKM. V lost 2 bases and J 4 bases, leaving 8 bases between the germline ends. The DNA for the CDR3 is TGTGCCAGCAGTTTAGGACAGAGCTATGGCTACACCTTC. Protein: CASSLGQSYGYTF.

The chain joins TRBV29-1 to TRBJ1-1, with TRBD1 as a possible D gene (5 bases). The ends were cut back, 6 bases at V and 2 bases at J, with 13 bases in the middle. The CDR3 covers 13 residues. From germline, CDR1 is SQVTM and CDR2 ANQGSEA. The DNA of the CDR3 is TGCAGCGTCCACGGGACGGCCAACACTGAAGCTTTCTTT. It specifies CSVHGTANTEAFF.

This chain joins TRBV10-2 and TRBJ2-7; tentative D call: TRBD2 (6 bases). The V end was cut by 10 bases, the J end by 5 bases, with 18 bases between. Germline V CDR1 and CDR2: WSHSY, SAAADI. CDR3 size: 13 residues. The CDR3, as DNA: TGCGCCACCCAATGGAGGGTTCTGGACGAGCAGTACTTC. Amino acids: CATQWRVLDEQYF.

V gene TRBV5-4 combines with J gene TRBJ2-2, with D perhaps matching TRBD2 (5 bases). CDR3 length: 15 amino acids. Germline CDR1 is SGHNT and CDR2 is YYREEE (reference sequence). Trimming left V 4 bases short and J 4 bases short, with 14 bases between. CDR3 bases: TGTGCCAGCAGCCCCGAAGGGAGTGGCACCGGGGAGCTGTTTTTT. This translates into CASSPEGSGTGELFF.